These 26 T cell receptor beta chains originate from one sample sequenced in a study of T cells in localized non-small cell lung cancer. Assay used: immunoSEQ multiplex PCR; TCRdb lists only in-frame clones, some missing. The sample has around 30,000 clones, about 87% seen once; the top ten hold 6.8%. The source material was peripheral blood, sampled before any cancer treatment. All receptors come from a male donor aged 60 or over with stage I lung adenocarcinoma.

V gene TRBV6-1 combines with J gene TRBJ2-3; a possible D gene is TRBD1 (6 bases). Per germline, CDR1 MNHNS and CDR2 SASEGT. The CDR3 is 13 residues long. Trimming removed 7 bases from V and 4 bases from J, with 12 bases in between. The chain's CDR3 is CASTVAGADTQYF. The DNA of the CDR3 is TGTGCCAGCACCGTGGCAGGGGCAGATACGCAGTATTTT.

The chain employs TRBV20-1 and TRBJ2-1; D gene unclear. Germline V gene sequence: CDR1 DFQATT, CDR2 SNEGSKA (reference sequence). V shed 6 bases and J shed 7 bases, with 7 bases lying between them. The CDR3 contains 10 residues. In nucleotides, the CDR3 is TGCAGTGCCGGCCTGAATGAGCAGTTCTTC. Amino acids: CSAGLNEQFF.

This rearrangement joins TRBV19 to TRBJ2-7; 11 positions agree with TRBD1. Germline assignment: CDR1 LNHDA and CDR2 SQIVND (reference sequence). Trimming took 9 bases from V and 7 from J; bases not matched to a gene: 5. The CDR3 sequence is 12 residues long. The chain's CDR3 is CASGTGGNEQYF. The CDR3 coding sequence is TGTGCCAGCGGGACAGGGGGTAATGAGCAGTACTTC.

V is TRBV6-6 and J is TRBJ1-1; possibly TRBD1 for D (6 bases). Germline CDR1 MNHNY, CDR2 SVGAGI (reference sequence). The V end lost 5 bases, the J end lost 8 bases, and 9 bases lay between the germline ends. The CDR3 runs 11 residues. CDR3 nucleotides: TGTGCCAGCAGTCCCGACAGGGAAGCTTTCTTT. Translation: CASSPDREAFF.

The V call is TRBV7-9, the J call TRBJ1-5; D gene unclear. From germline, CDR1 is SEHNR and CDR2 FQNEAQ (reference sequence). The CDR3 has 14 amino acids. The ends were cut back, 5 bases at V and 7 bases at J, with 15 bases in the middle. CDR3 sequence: CASSDNELRQPQHF. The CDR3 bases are TGTGCCAGCAGCGACAACGAGTTGCGGCAGCCCCAGCATTTT.

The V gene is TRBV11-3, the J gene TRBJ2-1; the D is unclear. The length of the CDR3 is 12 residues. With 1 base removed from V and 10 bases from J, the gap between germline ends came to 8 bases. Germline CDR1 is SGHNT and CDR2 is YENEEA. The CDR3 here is CASSLVGREQFF. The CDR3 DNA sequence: TGTGCCAGCAGCTTAGTTGGTCGGGAGCAGTTCTTC. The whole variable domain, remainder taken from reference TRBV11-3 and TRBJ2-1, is EAGVVQSPRYKIIEKKQPVAFWCNPISGHNTLYWYLQNLGQGPELLIRYENEEAVDDSQLPKDRFSAERLKGVDSTLKIQPAELGDSAVYLCASSLVGREQFFGPGTRLTVL.

CDR3 DNA sequence: TGCGCCAGCAGCTTGGCCCCTAGCGGGGATTACAATGAGCAGTTCTTC. Its protein is CASSLAPSGDYNEQFF. This chain connects TRBV5-1 to TRBJ2-1, with TRBD2 identical over 9 bases. With 0 bases clipped from V and 4 bases from J, the junction kept 5 bases outside the gene matches. From germline, CDR1 is SGHRS and CDR2 YFSETQ. The CDR3 is made up of 16 amino acids. Full variable domain (missing parts from reference TRBV5-1 and TRBJ2-1): KAGVTQTPRYLIKTRGQQVTLSCSPISGHRSVSWYQQTPGQGLQFLFEYFSETQRNKGNFPGRFSGRQFSNSRSEMNVSTLELGDSALYLCASSLAPSGDYNEQFFGPGTRLTVL.

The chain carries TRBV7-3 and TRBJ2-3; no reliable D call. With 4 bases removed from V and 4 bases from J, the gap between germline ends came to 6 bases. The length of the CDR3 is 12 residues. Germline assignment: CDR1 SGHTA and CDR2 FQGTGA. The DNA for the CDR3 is TGTGCCAGCAGCTCAAACGCAGATACGCAGTATTTT. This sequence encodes CASSSNADTQYF.

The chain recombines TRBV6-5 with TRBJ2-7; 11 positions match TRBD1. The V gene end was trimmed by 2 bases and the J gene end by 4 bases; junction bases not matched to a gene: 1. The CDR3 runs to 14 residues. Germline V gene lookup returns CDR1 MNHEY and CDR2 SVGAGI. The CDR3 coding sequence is TGTGCCAGCAGTTACGGGACAGGGGGGTACGAGCAGTACTTC. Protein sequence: CASSYGTGGYEQYF.

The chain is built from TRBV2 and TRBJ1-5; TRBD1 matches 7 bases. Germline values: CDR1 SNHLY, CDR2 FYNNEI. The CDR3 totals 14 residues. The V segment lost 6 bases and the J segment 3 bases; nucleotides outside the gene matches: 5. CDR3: CASRGDSLNQPQHF. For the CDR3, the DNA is TGTGCCAGCAGAGGGGACAGTCTCAATCAGCCCCAGCATTTT.

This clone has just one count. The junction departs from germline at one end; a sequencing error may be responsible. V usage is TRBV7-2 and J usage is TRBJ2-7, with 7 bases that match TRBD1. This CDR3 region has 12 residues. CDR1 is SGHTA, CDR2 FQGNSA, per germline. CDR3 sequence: CASSRTPGTAIF. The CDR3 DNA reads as TGTGCCAGCAGTCGGACCCCCGGGACAGCCATCTTC.

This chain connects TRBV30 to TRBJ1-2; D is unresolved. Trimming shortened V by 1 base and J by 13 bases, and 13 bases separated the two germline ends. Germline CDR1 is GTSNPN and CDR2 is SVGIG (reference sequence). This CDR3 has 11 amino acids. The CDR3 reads CAWSAGSTCTF. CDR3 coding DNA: TGTGCCTGGAGTGCGGGGTCTACTTGCACCTTC.

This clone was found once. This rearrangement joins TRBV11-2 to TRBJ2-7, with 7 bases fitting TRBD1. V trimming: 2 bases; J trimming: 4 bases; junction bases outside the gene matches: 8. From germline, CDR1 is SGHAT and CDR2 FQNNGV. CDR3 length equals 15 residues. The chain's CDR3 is CASSLTLGQTYEQYF. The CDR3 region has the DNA TGTGCCAGCAGCTTAACTCTGGGACAGACTTACGAGCAGTACTTC.

The CDR3 DNA is TGTGCCTGGGGGGTTCTCCAAGAGACCCAGTACTTC. Its protein is CAWGVLQETQYF. The chain combines TRBV30 with TRBJ2-5, with unresolved D. The V gene lost 5 bases and the J gene lost 1 base, with 8 bases spanning the gap. This CDR3 has 12 amino acids. CDR1 GTSNPN and CDR2 SVGIG come from the germline V gene (reference sequence).

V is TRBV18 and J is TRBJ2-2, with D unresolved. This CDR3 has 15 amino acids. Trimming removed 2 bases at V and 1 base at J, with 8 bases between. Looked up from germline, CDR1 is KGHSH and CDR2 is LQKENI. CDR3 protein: CASSPAVLNTGELFF. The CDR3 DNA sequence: TGTGCCAGCTCACCAGCGGTCTTGAACACCGGGGAGCTGTTTTTT.

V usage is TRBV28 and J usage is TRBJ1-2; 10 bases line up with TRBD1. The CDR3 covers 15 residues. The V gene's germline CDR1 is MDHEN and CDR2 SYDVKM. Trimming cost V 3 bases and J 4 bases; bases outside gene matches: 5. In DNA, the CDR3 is TGTGCCAGCAGTTTTGTGGGACAGGGGACCTATGGCTACACCTTC. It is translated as CASSFVGQGTYGYTF.

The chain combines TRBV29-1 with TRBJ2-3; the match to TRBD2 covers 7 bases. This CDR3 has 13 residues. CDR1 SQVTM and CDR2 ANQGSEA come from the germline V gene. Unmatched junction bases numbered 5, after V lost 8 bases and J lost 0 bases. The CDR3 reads CSLRLASTDTQYF. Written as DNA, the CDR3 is TGCAGCTTAAGACTAGCTAGCACAGATACGCAGTATTTT.

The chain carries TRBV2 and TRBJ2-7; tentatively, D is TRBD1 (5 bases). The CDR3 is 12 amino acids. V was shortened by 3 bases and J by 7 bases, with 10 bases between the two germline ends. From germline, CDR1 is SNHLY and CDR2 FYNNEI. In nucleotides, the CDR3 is TGTGCCAGCAGTGACGACAGCAATGAGCAGTACTTC. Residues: CASSDDSNEQYF.

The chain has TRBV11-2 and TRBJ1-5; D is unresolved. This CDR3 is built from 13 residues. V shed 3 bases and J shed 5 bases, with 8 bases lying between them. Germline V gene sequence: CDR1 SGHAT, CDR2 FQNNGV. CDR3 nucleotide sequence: TGTGCCAGCAGCTTTCAGGTGGATCAGCCCCAGCATTTT. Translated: CASSFQVDQPQHF. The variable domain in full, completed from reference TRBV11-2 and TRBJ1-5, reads EAGVAQSPRYKIIEKRQSVAFWCNPISGHATLYWYQQILGQGPKLLIQFQNNGVVDDSQLPKDRFSAERLKGVDSTLKIQPAKLEDSAVYLCASSFQVDQPQHFGDGTRLSIL.

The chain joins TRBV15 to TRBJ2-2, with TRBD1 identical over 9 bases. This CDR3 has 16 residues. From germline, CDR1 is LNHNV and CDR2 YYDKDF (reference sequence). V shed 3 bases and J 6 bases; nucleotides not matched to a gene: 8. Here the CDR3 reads CATSRRTGGHSGELFF. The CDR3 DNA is TGTGCCACCAGCAGGAGAACAGGGGGCCATTCCGGGGAGCTGTTTTTT.

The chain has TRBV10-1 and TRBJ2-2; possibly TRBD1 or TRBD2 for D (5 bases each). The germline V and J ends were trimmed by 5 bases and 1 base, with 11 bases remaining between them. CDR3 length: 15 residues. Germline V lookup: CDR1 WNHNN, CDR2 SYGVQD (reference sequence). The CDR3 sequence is CASSPGTGNTGELFF. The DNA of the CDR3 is TGCGCCAGCAGTCCTGGGACGGGGAACACCGGGGAGCTGTTTTTT.

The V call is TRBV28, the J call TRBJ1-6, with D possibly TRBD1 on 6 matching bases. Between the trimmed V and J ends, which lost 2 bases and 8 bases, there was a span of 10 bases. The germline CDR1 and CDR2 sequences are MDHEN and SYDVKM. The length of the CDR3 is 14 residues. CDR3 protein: CASSLPGEDSPLHF. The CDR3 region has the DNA TGTGCCAGCAGTTTACCAGGGGAGGATTCACCCCTCCACTTT.

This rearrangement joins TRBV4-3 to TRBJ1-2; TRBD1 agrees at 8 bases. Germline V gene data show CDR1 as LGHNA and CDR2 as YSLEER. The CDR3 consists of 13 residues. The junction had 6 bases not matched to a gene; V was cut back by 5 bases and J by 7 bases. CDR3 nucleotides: TGCGCCAGCAGCAACGGACAGGGCGGTGGCTACACCTTC. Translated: CASSNGQGGGYTF.

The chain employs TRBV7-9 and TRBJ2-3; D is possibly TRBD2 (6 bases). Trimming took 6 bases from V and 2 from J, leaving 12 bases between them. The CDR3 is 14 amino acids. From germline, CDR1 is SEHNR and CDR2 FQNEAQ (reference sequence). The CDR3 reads CASRFGGSTDTQYF. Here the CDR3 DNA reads TGTGCCAGCAGATTCGGGGGATCCACAGATACGCAGTATTTT.

The DNA of the CDR3 is TGTGCCAGTAGTAGCGGGAGCACAGATACGCAGTATTTT. Encoded protein: CASSSGSTDTQYF. The genes are TRBV19 and TRBJ2-3; D perhaps matches TRBD2 (5 bases). The CDR3 has 13 residues. Germline V gene sequence: CDR1 LNHDA, CDR2 SQIVND (reference sequence). Trimming shortened V by 4 bases and J by 0 bases, and 5 bases separated the two germline ends.

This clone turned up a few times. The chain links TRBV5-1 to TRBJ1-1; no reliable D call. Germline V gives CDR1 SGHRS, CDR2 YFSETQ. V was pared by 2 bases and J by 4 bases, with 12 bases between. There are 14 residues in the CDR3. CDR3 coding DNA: TGCGCCAGCAGCTTCGTTGAGGCGGGCACTGAAGCTTTCTTT. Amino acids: CASSFVEAGTEAFF. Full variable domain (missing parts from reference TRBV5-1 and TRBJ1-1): KAGVTQTPRYLIKTRGQQVTLSCSPISGHRSVSWYQQTPGQGLQFLFEYFSETQRNKGNFPGRFSGRQFSNSRSEMNVSTLELGDSALYLCASSFVEAGTEAFFGQGTRLTVV.